The clone carrying this TCR beta chain has only one observation. Antigen specificity is unknown. At one boundary the junction diverges from the germline segment, which might be a read error. This entry comes from a study of post-analysis software for immune sequencing data. Study context: Recorded subtypes: relapsing-remitting, secondary progressive, progressive-relapsing; some patients unannotated. Study-level results: Same-batch preparations were strongly co-clustered by F measure. Patients carried several TRBV segments more frequently than controls did, and TRBV5-6, TRBV5-1 and TRBV20-1 were among them.

The library was made from cDNA and included unique molecular identifiers. Roughly 500,000 cDNA molecules came from roughly 0.93 to 9.6 million T cells. A single record per CDR3 protein comes from TCRdb applying MiXCR to the PCR reads. Counted here are around 400,000 distinct CDR3 sequences, around a third occurring once; the ten biggest clones make up roughly 13%. Germline CDR1 reads SGHKS; CDR2 reads YYEKEE (reference sequence). The CDR3 is 14 amino acids. This sequence originates from a girl aged 10-17 years with multiple sclerosis. The J gene is TRBJ1-1, the V gene TRBV5-5; 7 bases agree with TRBD1. Material for sequencing was blood. CDR3 sequence: CTSSFRGASTEAFF. The CDR3 coding sequence is TGTACCAGCAGCTTCAGGGGGGCGAGCACTGAAGCTTTCTTT.